The 27 T cell receptor beta chains below come from one sample, sequenced in a study of cytomegalovirus exposure and HLA in healthy donors. Both 60 Vbeta primers and 13 Jbeta primers went into the PCR. Clones were sequenced by immunoSEQ multiplex PCR, and TCRdb holds only the in-frame ones, with some missing. The sample includes approximately 150,000 clones, about 82% of them seen just once. What was sequenced was PBMCs. The receptors derive from a woman aged 25 to 39 in good health and CMV-seropositive.

CDR3 DNA: TGTGCCAGCAGTGATCTCATAGGACAGGGAAACGAGCAGTACTTC. It codes for CASSDLIGQGNEQYF. The V and J genes are TRBV6-1 and TRBJ2-7; TRBD1 aligns across 8 bases. Germline assignment: CDR1 MNHNS and CDR2 SASEGT. V lost 3 bases to trimming and J lost 5 bases; unmatched junction nucleotides: 9. This CDR3 has 15 residues.

This chain links TRBV7-2 with TRBJ2-3, with TRBD2 matching over 8 bases. CDR1 and CDR2 (germline): SGHTA, FQGNSA. Losses at the gene ends were 4 bases for V and 4 bases for J; bases not matched to a gene: 7. This CDR3 spans 15 amino acids. The DNA of the CDR3 is TGTGCCAGCAGCTCGCGGGGGGCCGTGTCAGATACGCAGTATTTT. This encodes CASSSRGAVSDTQYF. The whole variable domain, remainder taken from reference TRBV7-2 and TRBJ2-3, is GAGVSQSPSNKVTEKGKDVELRCDPISGHTALYWYRQSLGQGLEFLIYFQGNSAPDKSGLPSDRFSAERTGGSVSTLTIQRTQQEDSAVYLCASSSRGAVSDTQYFGPGTRLTVL.

The chain joins TRBV18 to TRBJ1-2; a possible D gene is TRBD1 (6 bases). The CDR3 runs to 14 residues. The germline CDR1 and CDR2 sequences are KGHSH and LQKENI. With 6 bases removed from V and 8 bases from J, the gap between germline ends came to 19 bases. CDR3 loop: CASSGLADRFGYTF. CDR3 in DNA: TGTGCCAGCTCCGGCTTGGCTGACAGGTTCGGCTACACCTTC. Looking up the rest from reference TRBV18 and TRBJ1-2 gives the full variable domain: NAGVMQNPRHLVRRRGQEARLRCSPMKGHSHVYWYRQLPEEGLKFMVYLQKENIIDESGMPKERFSAEFPKEGPSILRIQQVVRGDSAAYFCASSGLADRFGYTFGSGTRLTVV.

The chain employs TRBV6-6 and TRBJ2-1; 8 positions match TRBD2. The CDR3 runs 16 residues. V dropped 2 bases and J dropped 3; count of bases not matched to a gene: 6. The V gene's germline CDR1 is MNHNY and CDR2 SVGAGI (reference sequence). The CDR3 is CASSYPAGEGYNEQFF. CDR3 in DNA: TGTGCCAGCAGTTACCCAGCGGGGGAGGGCTACAATGAGCAGTTCTTC.

V gene TRBV28 combines with J gene TRBJ1-2, with TRBD1 matching over 7 bases. The trim removed 3 bases at V and 4 bases at J, leaving 8 bases unmatched. The CDR3 is 15 amino acids. Germline CDR1 and CDR2: MDHEN and SYDVKM. The CDR3 reads CASSLTAGGGYGYTF. The CDR3 DNA reads as TGTGCCAGCAGTTTGACGGCAGGGGGAGGCTATGGCTACACCTTC.

V gene TRBV28 combines with J gene TRBJ1-6; 9 nucleotides align to TRBD1. V gave up 5 bases and J gave up 10 bases; unmatched junction bases: 9. Germline V gives CDR1 MDHEN, CDR2 SYDVKM. The CDR3 is 15 amino acids. The CDR3 spells CASSRPGTGFSPLHF. CDR3 nucleotides: TGTGCCAGCAGTCGACCCGGGACAGGGTTCTCACCCCTCCACTTT.

V gene TRBV28 combines with J gene TRBJ1-1, with D unclear. Germline V gene lookup returns CDR1 MDHEN and CDR2 SYDVKM. This CDR3 contains 12 residues. V was clipped by 6 bases and J by 1 base, with 6 bases between them. CDR3 coding DNA: TGTGCCAGCAGCGGTGGGAACACTGAAGCTTTCTTT. Encoded protein: CASSGGNTEAFF.

The V and J genes are TRBV7-2 and TRBJ2-7, with TRBD1 identical over 11 bases. The germline V gene has CDR1 SGHTA and CDR2 FQGNSA. CDR3 length: 14 residues. Trimming at V came to 3 bases and at J to 4 bases, leaving 2 bases not matched to a gene. As DNA, the CDR3 is TGTGCCAGCAGCTTGGGACAGGGGGTATACGAGCAGTACTTC. Translation gives CASSLGQGVYEQYF.

The chain combines TRBV29-1 with TRBJ2-5; D may be TRBD1 (5 bases). Between the trimmed V and J ends, which lost 4 bases and 7 bases, there was a span of 19 bases. CDR3 length: 14 residues. CDR1 is SQVTM, CDR2 ANQGSEA, per germline. For the CDR3, the DNA is TGCAGCGTTGGAACAGGCTCAGTCGGCGGGACCCAGTACTTC. Encoded protein: CSVGTGSVGGTQYF.

The V call is TRBV19, the J call TRBJ1-6; 9 bases fit TRBD1. Losses at the gene ends were 7 bases for V and 5 bases for J; bases not matched to a gene: 12. The CDR3 extends over 17 amino acids. Germline V lookup: CDR1 LNHDA, CDR2 SQIVND (reference sequence). The CDR3 DNA reads TGTGCCAGTACCCCATGGGCGACAGGGGGAGATAATTCACCCCTCCACTTT. Its protein is CASTPWATGGDNSPLHF.

The chain couples TRBV11-1 to TRBJ1-1; possible D gene TRBD1, 5 bases. Looked up from germline, CDR1 is SGHAT and CDR2 is FQDESV (reference sequence). The ends were cut back, 6 bases at V and 0 bases at J, with 17 bases in the middle. CDR3 size: 16 residues. CDR3 amino acids: CASRPLQGGMNTEAFF. CDR3 nucleotides: TGTGCCAGCAGACCGCTTCAGGGAGGGATGAACACTGAAGCTTTCTTT.

This clone has a single count. DNA for the CDR3: TGTGCCAGCAGTGTCATCGTGGGGACTAGCTCATCCTACGAGCAGTACTTC. As protein: CASSVIVGTSSSYEQYF. The chain couples TRBV6-1 to TRBJ2-7, with 9 bases lining up with TRBD2. Germline CDR1 MNHNS, CDR2 SASEGT. This CDR3 comprises 17 residues. V shed 4 bases and J 1 base; nucleotides not matched to a gene: 11.

The chain carries TRBV30 and TRBJ1-1, with unresolved D. The CDR3 contains 12 residues. CDR1 is GTSNPN, CDR2 SVGIG, per germline (reference sequence). Trimming left V 0 bases short and J 8 bases short, with 10 bases between. CDR3 in amino acids: CAWSVLREEAFF. The CDR3 DNA follows: TGTGCCTGGAGTGTACTGCGAGAAGAAGCTTTCTTT.

This chain joins TRBV10-3 and TRBJ1-1; D gene ambiguous. The CDR3 consists of 12 residues. Germline V gene lookup returns CDR1 ENHRY and CDR2 SYGVKD. Trimming stripped 5 bases from V and 4 bases from J, with 8 bases between. The CDR3 DNA sequence: TGTGCCATCAGTAACTTAACCACTGAAGCTTTCTTT. It encodes CAISNLTTEAFF.

V usage is TRBV5-8 and J usage is TRBJ2-4; weak D call: TRBD2 (5 bases). The V and J ends lost 7 bases and 8 bases respectively, with 10 bases between them. In germline, CDR1 is SGHTS, CDR2 YDEGEE. The CDR3 loop spans 11 amino acids. CDR3 coding DNA: TGTGCCAGCCCTAAGGAGGACATTCAGTACTTC. It is translated as CASPKEDIQYF.

This clone was counted a single time. A read error may account for a junction end that differs from germline. The rearrangement links TRBV4-1 to TRBJ1-2; no definite D call. This CDR3 comprises 11 residues. Germline V CDR1 and CDR2: MGHRA, YSYEKL. CDR3 loop: CAQNGPSFLFF. The CDR3 nucleotides read TGCGCCCAGAATGGGCCCTCCTTTCTATTCTTC.

The chain combines TRBV4-2 with TRBJ1-6; D is ambiguous. The CDR3 covers 17 residues. The V gene lost 0 bases and the J gene lost 5 bases, with 14 bases spanning the gap. Germline V gene sequence: CDR1 LGHNA, CDR2 YNFKEQ. The CDR3 DNA is TGTGCCAGCAGCCAAGAACCGTTAGCTCAGAATAATTCACCCCTCCACTTT. This translates into CASSQEPLAQNNSPLHF.

This rearrangement joins TRBV19 to TRBJ2-7; 9 bases line up with TRBD2. The CDR3 covers 15 residues. V trimming: 3 bases; J trimming: 4 bases; junction bases outside the gene matches: 7. Per germline, CDR1 LNHDA and CDR2 SQIVND (reference sequence). This chain's CDR3 is CASSMGAGGEYEQYF. The CDR3 coding sequence is TGTGCCAGTAGTATGGGAGCGGGGGGCGAGTACGAGCAGTACTTC.

This clone appeared a single time. The V and J genes are TRBV11-3 and TRBJ1-1, with D possibly being TRBD1 (5 bases). Between the trimmed V and J ends, which lost 1 base and 4 bases, there was a span of 10 bases. CDR1 and CDR2 (germline): SGHNT, YENEEA. This CDR3 has 14 residues. The CDR3 DNA reads TGTGCCAGCAGCTTAGGGGGCAGGACCACTGAAGCTTTCTTT. Protein sequence: CASSLGGRTTEAFF.

The V call is TRBV6-1, the J call TRBJ2-1, with TRBD1 identical over 9 bases. Per germline, CDR1 MNHNS and CDR2 SASEGT. This CDR3 is 13 amino acids long. J was trimmed by 8 bases and V by 7 bases; bases with no gene match: 6. CDR3 region: CASKTGQGYEQFF. The DNA for the CDR3 is TGTGCCAGCAAGACGGGACAGGGATATGAGCAGTTCTTC.

This clone was observed once. The chain employs TRBV5-4 and TRBJ1-2; D possibly corresponds to TRBD1 (6 bases). Trimming shortened V by 0 bases and J by 7 bases, and 13 bases separated the two germline ends. The CDR3 spans 14 residues. Germline values: CDR1 SGHNT, CDR2 YYREEE (reference sequence). CDR3 in DNA: TGTGCCAGCAGCTTGGGCCCAGGGGAGAGTGGCTACACCTTC. Amino acid sequence: CASSLGPGESGYTF. The full variable domain, in which reference TRBV5-4 and TRBJ1-2 provide the parts outside the CDR3, is ETGVTQSPTHLIKTRGQQVTLRCSSQSGHNTVSWYQQALGQGPQFIFQYYREEENGRGNFPPRFSGLQFPNYSSELNVNALELDDSALYLCASSLGPGESGYTFGSGTRLTVV.

The chain carries TRBV9 and TRBJ1-3; 8 bases align to TRBD1. CDR3 size: 18 residues. Germline values: CDR1 SGDLS, CDR2 YYNGEE. V lost 1 base and J lost 2; bases outside the gene matches: 11. CDR3 coding DNA: TGTGCCAGCAGCGTAACGCCCGACAGGGGATTCGCTGGAAACACCATATATTTT. It is translated as CASSVTPDRGFAGNTIYF.

This sequence joins TRBV7-3 and TRBJ2-7; maybe TRBD2 (6 bases). The V gene lost 0 bases and the J gene lost 4 bases, with 7 bases spanning the gap. Germline V gene lookup returns CDR1 SGHTA and CDR2 FQGTGA. CDR3 size: 13 residues. CDR3 region: CASSLTGGYEQYF. The DNA for the CDR3 is TGTGCCAGCAGCTTAACGGGGGGTTACGAGCAGTACTTC.

V gene TRBV4-3 combines with J gene TRBJ1-3, with 12 bases lining up with TRBD1. With 2 bases clipped from V and 0 bases from J, the junction kept 8 bases outside the gene matches. The germline V gene has CDR1 LGHNA and CDR2 YSLEER. This CDR3 is built from 19 residues. The DNA of the CDR3 is TGCGCCAGCAGCCAAAGTCCCGGGACAGGGGGCATCTCTGGAAACACCATATATTTT. Protein sequence: CASSQSPGTGGISGNTIYF.

The rearrangement joins TRBV7-8 to TRBJ2-6; a weak D match, TRBD1 (6 bases). Germline CDR1 and CDR2: SGHVS and FQNEAQ. Trimming removed 5 bases at V and 0 bases at J, with 14 bases between. This CDR3 contains 17 residues. CDR3: CASSPTGLSSGANVLTF. The CDR3 DNA sequence: TGTGCCAGCAGCCCCACAGGGCTTAGCTCTGGGGCCAACGTCCTGACTTTC. Full variable domain (outside the CDR3, taken from reference TRBV7-8 and TRBJ2-6): GAGVSQSPRYKVAKRGQDVALRCDPISGHVSLFWYQQALGQGPEFLTYFQNEAQLDKSGLPSDRFFAERPEGSVSTLKIQRTQQEDSAVYLCASSPTGLSSGANVLTFGAGSRLTVL.

The rearrangement uses TRBV4-2 and TRBJ2-5; 12 bases map to TRBD2. With 2 bases clipped from V and 5 bases from J, the junction kept 3 bases outside the gene matches. Germline V gene sequence: CDR1 LGHNA, CDR2 YNFKEQ. The CDR3 has 15 residues. For the CDR3, the DNA is TGTGCCAGCAGCCAACGGACTAGCGGGGCCGAGACCCAGTACTTC. Protein: CASSQRTSGAETQYF.

This clone was counted a few times. The V gene is TRBV6-6, the J gene TRBJ1-5; D call uncertain. Germline-derived CDR1 and CDR2 are MNHNY and SVGAGI (reference sequence). The CDR3 is made up of 13 amino acids. Trimming left V 2 bases short and J 5 bases short, with 7 bases between. CDR3 DNA: TGTGCCAGCAGTTACGGCAGTCATCAGCCCCAGCATTTT. It is translated as CASSYGSHQPQHF.